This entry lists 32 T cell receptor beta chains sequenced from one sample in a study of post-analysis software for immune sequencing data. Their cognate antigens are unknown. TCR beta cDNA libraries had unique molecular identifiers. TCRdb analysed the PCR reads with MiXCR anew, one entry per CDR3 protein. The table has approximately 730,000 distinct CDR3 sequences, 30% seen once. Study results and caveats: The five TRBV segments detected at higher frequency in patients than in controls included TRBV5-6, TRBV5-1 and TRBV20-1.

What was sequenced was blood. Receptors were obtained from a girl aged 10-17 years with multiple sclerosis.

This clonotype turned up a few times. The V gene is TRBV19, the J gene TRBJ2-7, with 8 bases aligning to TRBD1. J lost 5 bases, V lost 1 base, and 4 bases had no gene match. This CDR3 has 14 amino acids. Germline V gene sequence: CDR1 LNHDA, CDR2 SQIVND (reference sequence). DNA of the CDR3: TGTGCCAGTAGTATAGGCCAGGGGGCGGACGAGCAGTACTTC. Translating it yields CASSIGQGADEQYF.

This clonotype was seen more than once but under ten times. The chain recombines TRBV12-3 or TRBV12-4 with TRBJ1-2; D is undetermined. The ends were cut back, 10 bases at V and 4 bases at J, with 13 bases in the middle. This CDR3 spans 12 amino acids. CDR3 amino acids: CATARGSYGYTF. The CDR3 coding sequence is TGTGCCACCGCCCGAGGGTCCTATGGCTACACCTTC.

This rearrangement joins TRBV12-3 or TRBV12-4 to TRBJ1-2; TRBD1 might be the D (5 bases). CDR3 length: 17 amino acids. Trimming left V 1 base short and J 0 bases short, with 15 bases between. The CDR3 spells CASSLGRYRYTNYGYTF. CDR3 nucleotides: TGTGCCAGCAGTTTAGGCCGGTACAGGTATACTAACTATGGCTACACCTTC.

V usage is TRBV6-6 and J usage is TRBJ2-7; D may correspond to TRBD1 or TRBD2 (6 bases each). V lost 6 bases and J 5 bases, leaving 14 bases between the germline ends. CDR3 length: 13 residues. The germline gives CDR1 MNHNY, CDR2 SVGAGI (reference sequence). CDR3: CASSLGGRHEQYF. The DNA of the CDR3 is TGTGCCAGCAGCTTGGGGGGCCGCCACGAGCAGTACTTC.

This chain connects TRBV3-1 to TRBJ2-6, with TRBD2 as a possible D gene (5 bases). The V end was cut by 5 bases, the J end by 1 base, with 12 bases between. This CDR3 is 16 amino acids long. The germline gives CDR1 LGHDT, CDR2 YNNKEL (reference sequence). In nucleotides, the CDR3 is TGTGCCAGCAGCACCTTCGGGGAATCTGGGGCCAACGTCCTGACTTTC. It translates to CASSTFGESGANVLTF.

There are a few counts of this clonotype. The CDR3 DNA sequence: TGTGCCAGCAGCCTCCGGACAGGGAGGGGGACAGATACGCAGTATTTT. It translates to CASSLRTGRGTDTQYF. The gene calls are TRBV3-1 and TRBJ2-3; D is perhaps TRBD1 (8 bases). V lost 4 bases and J lost 3, with 17 bases in between. The germline CDR1 and CDR2 sequences are LGHDT and YNNKEL (reference sequence). CDR3 length: 16 amino acids.

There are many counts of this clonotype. CDR3: CASSSLTDTQYF. CDR3 nucleotides: TGTGCCAGCAGCTCACTCACAGATACGCAGTATTTT. V is TRBV7-2 and J is TRBJ2-3; D uncertain. The CDR3 sequence is 12 residues long. The germline gives CDR1 SGHTA, CDR2 FQGNSA. V was clipped by 4 bases and J by 2 bases, with 4 bases between them.

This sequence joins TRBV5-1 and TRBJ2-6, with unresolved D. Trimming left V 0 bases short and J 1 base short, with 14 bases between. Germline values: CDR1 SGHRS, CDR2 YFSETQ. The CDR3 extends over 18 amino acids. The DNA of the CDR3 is TGCGCCAGCAGCTTGGGCGTTGGACGGGTATCTGGGGCCAACGTCCTGACTTTC. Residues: CASSLGVGRVSGANVLTF. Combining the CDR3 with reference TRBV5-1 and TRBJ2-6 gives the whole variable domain KAGVTQTPRYLIKTRGQQVTLSCSPISGHRSVSWYQQTPGQGLQFLFEYFSETQRNKGNFPGRFSGRQFSNSRSEMNVSTLELGDSALYLCASSLGVGRVSGANVLTFGAGSRLTVL.

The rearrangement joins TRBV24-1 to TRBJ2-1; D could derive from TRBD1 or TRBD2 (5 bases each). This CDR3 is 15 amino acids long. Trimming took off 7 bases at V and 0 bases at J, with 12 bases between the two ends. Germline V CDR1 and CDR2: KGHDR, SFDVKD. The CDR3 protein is CATSHRGPSYNEQFF. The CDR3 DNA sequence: TGTGCCACCAGCCACCGGGGCCCCTCCTACAATGAGCAGTTCTTC.

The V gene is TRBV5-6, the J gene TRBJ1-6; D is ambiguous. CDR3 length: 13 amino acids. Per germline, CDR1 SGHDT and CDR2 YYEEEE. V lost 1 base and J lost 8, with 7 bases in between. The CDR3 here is CASSLSHDSPLHF. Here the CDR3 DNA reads TGTGCCAGCAGCTTGAGCCATGATTCACCCCTCCACTTT.

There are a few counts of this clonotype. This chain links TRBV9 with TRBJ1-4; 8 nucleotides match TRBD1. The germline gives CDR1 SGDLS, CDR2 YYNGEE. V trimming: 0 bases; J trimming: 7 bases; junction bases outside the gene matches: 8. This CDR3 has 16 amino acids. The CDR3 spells CASSVATGGGVEKLFF. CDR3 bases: TGTGCCAGCAGCGTAGCTACAGGGGGAGGTGTTGAAAAACTGTTTTTT.

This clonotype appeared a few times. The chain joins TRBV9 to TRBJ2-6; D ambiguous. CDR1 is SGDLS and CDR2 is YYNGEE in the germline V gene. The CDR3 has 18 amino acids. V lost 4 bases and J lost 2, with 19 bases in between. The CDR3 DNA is TGTGCCAGCAGCCCGAGACCTCGGACCTTGACTGGGGCCAACGTCCTGACTTTC. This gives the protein CASSPRPRTLTGANVLTF. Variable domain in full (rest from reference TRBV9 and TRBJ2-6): DSGVTQTPKHLITATGQRVTLRCSPRSGDLSVYWYQQSLDQGLQFLIQYYNGEERAKGNILERFSAQQFPDLHSELNLSSLELGDSALYFCASSPRPRTLTGANVLTFGAGSRLTVL.

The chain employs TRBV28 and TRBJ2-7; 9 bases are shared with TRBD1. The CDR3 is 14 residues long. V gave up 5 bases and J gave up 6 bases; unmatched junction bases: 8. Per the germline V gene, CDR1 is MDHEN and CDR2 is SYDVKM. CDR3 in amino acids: CASSRGTGKGEQYF. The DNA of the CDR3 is TGTGCCAGCAGTCGAGGGACAGGGAAAGGCGAGCAGTACTTC.

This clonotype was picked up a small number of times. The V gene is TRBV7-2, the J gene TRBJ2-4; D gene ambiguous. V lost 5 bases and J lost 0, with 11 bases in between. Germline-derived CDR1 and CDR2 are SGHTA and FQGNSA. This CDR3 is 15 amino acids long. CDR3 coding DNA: TGTGCCAGCAGCCCTTTGGCCAAAGCCAAAAACATTCAGTACTTC. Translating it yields CASSPLAKAKNIQYF.

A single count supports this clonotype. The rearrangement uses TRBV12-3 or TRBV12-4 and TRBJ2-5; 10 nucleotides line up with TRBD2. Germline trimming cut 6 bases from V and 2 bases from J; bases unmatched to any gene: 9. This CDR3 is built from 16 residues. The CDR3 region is CASRGVGAGGQETQYF. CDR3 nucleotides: TGTGCCAGCAGGGGAGTTGGAGCGGGAGGGCAAGAGACCCAGTACTTC.

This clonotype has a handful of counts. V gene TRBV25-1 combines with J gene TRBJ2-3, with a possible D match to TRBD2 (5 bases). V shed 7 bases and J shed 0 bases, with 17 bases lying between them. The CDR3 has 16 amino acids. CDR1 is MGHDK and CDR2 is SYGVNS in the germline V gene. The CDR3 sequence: CASMGLETTSTDTQYF. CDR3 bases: TGTGCCAGCATGGGTCTAGAGACTACTAGCACAGATACGCAGTATTTT.

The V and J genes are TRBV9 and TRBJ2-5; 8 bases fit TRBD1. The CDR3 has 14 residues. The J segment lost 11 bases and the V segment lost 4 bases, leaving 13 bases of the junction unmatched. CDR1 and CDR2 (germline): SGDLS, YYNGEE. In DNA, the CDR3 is TGTGCCAGCAGCCATGGACAGGGATCGGGAGAGCAGTACTTC. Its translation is CASSHGQGSGEQYF.

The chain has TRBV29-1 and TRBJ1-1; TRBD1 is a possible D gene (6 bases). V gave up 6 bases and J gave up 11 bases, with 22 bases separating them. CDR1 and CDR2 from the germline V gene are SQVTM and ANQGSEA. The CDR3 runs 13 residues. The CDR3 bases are TGCAGCGTCCCTACGAGGGGGGCCGGGGGTGCTTTCTTT. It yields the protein CSVPTRGAGGAFF.

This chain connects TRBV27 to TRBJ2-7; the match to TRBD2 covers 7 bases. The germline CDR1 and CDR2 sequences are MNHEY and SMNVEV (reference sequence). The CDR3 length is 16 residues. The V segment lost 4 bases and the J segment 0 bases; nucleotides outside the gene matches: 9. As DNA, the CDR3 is TGTGCCAGCAGTTCCGGCCGGGAGGCCGGCTCCTACGAGCAGTACTTC. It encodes CASSSGREAGSYEQYF.

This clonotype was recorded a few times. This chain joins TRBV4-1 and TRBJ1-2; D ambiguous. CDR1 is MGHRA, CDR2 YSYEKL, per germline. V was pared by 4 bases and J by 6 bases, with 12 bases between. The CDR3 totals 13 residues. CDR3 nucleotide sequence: TGCGCCAGCAGCCCACGGGAGGTGCATGGCTACACCTTC. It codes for CASSPREVHGYTF.

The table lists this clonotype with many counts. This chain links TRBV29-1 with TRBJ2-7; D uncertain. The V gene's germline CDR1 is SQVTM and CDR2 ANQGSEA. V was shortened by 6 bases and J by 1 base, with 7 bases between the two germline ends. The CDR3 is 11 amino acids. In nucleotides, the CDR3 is TGCAGCGTCTCCGTATCCTACGAGCAGTACTTC. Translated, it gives CSVSVSYEQYF.

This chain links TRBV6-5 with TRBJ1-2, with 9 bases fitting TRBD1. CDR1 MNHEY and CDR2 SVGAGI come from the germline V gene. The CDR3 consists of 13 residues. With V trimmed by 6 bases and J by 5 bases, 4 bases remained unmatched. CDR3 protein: CASRTGGTYGYTF. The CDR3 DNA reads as TGTGCCAGCAGGACAGGGGGAACGTATGGCTACACCTTC.

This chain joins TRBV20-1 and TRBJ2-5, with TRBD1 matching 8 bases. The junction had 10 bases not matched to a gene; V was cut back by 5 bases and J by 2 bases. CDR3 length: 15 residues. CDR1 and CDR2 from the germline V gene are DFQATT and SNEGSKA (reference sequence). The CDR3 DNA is TGCAGTGCTTTAGTTTACAGGGGGGCACAAGAGACCCAGTACTTC. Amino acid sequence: CSALVYRGAQETQYF.

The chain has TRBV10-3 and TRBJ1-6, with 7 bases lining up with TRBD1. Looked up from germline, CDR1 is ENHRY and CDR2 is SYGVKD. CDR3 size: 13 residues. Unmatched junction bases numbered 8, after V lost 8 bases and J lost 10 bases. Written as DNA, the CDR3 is TGTGCCATCCAGGGGGACGGCGCCTCACCCCTCCACTTT. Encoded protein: CAIQGDGASPLHF.

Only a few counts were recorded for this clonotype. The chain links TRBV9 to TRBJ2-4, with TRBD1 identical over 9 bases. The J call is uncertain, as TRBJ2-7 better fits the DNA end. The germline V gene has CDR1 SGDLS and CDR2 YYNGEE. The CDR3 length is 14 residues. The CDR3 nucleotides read TGTGCCAGCAGCTTCCGGGACAGGGCCTCCGAGCAGTACTTC. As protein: CASSFRDRASEQYF.

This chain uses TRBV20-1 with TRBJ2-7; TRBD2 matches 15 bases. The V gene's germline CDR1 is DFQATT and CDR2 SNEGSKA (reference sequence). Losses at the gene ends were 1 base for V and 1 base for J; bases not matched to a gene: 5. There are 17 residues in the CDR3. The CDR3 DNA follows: TGCAGTGCTAGAGGGGGACTAGCGGGAGGCGCTTCCTACGAGCAGTACTTC. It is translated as CSARGGLAGGASYEQYF.

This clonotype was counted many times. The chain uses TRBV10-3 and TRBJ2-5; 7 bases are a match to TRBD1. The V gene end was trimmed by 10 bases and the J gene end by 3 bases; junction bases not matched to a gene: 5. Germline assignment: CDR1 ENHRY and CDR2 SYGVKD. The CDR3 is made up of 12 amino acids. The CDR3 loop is CATGTEKETQYF. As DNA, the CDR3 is TGTGCCACCGGGACAGAGAAAGAGACCCAGTACTTC.

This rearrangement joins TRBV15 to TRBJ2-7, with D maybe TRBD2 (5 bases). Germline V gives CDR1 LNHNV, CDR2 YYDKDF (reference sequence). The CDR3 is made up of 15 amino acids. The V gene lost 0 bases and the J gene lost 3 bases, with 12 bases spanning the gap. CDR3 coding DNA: TGTGCCACCAGCAGAGATTCGAGCGGTAGCTACGAGCAGTACTTC. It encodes CATSRDSSGSYEQYF.

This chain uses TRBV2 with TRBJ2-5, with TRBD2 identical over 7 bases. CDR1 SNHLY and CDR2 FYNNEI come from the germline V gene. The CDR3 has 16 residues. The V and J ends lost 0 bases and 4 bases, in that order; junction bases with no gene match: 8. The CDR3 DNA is TGTGCCAGCAGTGAAGCGCTTCTAGCGGTGGGAGAGACCCAGTACTTC. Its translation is CASSEALLAVGETQYF.

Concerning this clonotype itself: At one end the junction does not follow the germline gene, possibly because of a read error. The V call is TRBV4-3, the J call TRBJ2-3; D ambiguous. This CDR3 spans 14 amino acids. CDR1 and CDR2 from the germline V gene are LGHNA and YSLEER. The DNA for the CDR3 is TGCGTCAGCAGCCAAGGTAGCCGCACAGAAACGCAGTATTTT. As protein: CVSSQGSRTETQYF.

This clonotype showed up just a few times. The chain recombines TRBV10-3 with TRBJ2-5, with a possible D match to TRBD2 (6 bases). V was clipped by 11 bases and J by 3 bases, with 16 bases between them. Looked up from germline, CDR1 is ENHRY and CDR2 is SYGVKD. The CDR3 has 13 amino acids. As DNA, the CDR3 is TGTGCCGCGCGGGATTGGACCGAAGAGACCCAGTACTTC. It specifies CAARDWTEETQYF.

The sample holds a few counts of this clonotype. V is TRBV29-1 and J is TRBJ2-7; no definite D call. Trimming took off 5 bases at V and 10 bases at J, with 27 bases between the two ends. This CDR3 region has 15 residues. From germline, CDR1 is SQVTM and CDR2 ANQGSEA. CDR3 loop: CSVLYSVQAPPSQYF. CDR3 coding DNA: TGCAGCGTTTTATACTCCGTTCAGGCCCCACCGAGTCAGTACTTC.